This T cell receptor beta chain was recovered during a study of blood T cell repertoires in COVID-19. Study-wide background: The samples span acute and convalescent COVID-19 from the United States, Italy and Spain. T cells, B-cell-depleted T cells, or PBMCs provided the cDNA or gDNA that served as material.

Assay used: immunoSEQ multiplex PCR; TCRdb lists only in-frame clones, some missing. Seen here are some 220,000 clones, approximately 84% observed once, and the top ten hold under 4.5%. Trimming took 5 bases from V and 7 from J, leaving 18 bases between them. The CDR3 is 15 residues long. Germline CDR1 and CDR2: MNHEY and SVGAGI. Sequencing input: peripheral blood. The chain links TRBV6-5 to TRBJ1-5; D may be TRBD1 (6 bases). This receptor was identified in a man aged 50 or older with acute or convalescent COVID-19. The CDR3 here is CASSPGTFGGQPQHF. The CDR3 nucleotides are TGTGCCAGCAGTCCCGGGACATTTGGGGGACAGCCCCAGCATTTT.